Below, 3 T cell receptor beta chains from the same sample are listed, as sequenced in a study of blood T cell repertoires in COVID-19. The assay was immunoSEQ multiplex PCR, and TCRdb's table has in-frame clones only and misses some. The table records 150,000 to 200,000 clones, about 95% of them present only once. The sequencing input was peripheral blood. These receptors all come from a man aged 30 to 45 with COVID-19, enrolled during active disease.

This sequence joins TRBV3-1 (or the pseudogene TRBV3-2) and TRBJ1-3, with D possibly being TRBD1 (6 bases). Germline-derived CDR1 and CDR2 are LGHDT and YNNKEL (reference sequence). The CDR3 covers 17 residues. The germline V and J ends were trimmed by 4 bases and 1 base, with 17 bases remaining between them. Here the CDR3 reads CASSPYGGGASGNTIYF. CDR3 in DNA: TGTGCCAGCAGCCCTTACGGGGGGGGCGCGTCTGGAAACACCATATATTTT.

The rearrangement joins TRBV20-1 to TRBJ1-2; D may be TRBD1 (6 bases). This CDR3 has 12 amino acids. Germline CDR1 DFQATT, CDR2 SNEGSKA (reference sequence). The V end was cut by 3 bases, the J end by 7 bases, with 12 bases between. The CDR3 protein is CSASRGKGGYTF. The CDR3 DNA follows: TGCAGTGCTAGTAGGGGGAAGGGTGGCTACACCTTC.

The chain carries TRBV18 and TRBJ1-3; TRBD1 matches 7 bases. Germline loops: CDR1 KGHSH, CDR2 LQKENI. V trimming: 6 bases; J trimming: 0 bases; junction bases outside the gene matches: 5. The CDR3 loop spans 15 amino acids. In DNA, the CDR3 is TGTGCCAGCTCCCAGGACAGGAGCTCTGGAAACACCATATATTTT. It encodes CASSQDRSSGNTIYF.